Presented here are 22 T cell receptor beta chains from one specimen sequenced in a study of blood T cells in healthy people across ages. Primers used in a second PCR of roughly 6 to 11 cycles were a sample-barcoded 5' primer and a J-beta primer mix. One entry per CDR3 protein, called by TCRdb with MiXCR from the 5' RACE reads. Among about 1.6 million distinct CDR3 sequences listed, almost 35% were seen once. Sequencing was performed on blood. The receptors come from a woman aged 25 to 45 in good health.

This clonotype was seen more than once but under ten times. The J gene is TRBJ1-6, the V gene TRBV4-1; a weak D match, TRBD1 (5 bases). The V end was cut by 4 bases, the J end by 7 bases, with 23 bases between. CDR1 MGHRA and CDR2 YSYEKL come from the germline V gene. The CDR3 extends over 18 amino acids. The CDR3 coding sequence is TGCGCCAGCAGCCTATCCGGGGCCGACTTCTTTAGGAATTCACCCCTCCACTTT. Encoded protein: CASSLSGADFFRNSPLHF.

V gene TRBV21-1 combines with J gene TRBJ2-7. TRBV21-1 is flagged as a pseudogene. The CDR3 is made up of 11 amino acids. CDR3 amino acids: CASSKPYEQYF. CDR3 DNA: TGTGCCAGCAGCAAACCCTACGAGCAGTACTTC.

In this sample, this clonotype turned up a few times. The chain is built from TRBV7-2 and TRBJ1-6; D is unclear. V lost 0 bases and J lost 9, with 9 bases in between. CDR3 size: 14 residues. The V gene's germline CDR1 is SGHTA and CDR2 FQGNSA. The CDR3 nucleotides read TGTGCCAGCAGCTTAGCGCGGAATAGTTCACCCCTCCACTTT. Its translation: CASSLARNSSPLHF.

This clonotype was recorded a few times. The chain recombines TRBV12-3 or TRBV12-4 with TRBJ2-5, with 8 bases that match TRBD1. Trimming at V came to 5 bases and at J to 5 bases, leaving 10 bases not matched to a gene. This CDR3 region has 15 residues. CDR3 sequence reads: CASSLRTGLRETQYF. The CDR3 nucleotides read TGTGCCAGCAGTCTCCGGACAGGGCTGAGGGAGACCCAGTACTTC.

In the case of this clonotype: The junction differs from germline at one of its ends, possibly a read error. This chain connects TRBV7-9 to TRBJ2-2; D possibly uses TRBD1 or TRBD2 (5 bases each). Germline V gene data show CDR1 as SEHNR and CDR2 as FQNEAQ (reference sequence). The CDR3 runs 15 residues. The CDR3 DNA follows: TGTGCCAGCCATTGGGGGATCGCTAACACCGGGGAGCGGTTTTTT. Its protein product is CASHWGIANTGERFF. Combining the CDR3 with reference TRBV7-9 and TRBJ2-2 gives the whole variable domain DTGVSQNPRHKITKRGQNVTFRCDPISEHNRLYWYRQTLGQGPEFLTYFQNEAQLEKSRLLSDRFSAERPKGSFSTLEIQRTEQGDSAMYLCASHWGIANTGERFFGEGSRLTVL.

This chain joins TRBV7-8 and TRBJ2-1, with 8 bases fitting TRBD2. The CDR3 extends over 19 amino acids. The V gene's germline CDR1 is SGHVS and CDR2 FQNEAQ. The V gene end was trimmed by 2 bases and the J gene end by 5 bases; junction bases not matched to a gene: 17. CDR3 sequence: CASSLIGTSNRIRNNEQFF. The CDR3 nucleotides read TGTGCCAGCAGCTTAATTGGGACTAGTAATAGAATACGGAACAATGAGCAGTTCTTC.

The CDR3 sequence is CASSQDESALNTEAFF. CDR3 bases: TGCGCCAGCAGCCAAGATGAGTCAGCCTTAAACACTGAAGCTTTCTTT. This chain connects TRBV4-1 to TRBJ1-1, with no clear D. The germline V and J ends were trimmed by 0 bases and 2 bases, with 13 bases remaining between them. Germline values: CDR1 MGHRA, CDR2 YSYEKL. The CDR3 consists of 16 residues.

This clonotype has a handful of counts. This chain connects TRBV18 to TRBJ2-7; D possibly corresponds to TRBD1 (6 bases). The V end was cut by 0 bases, the J end by 4 bases, with 10 bases between. The length of the CDR3 is 14 residues. Germline V CDR1 and CDR2: KGHSH, LQKENI. The CDR3 DNA reads TGTGCCAGCTCACCACCGGTGGGGGCATACGAGCAGTACTTC. It specifies CASSPPVGAYEQYF.

This clonotype was detected a few times. The chain has TRBV28 and TRBJ1-2, with D possibly matching TRBD1 (6 bases). CDR1 MDHEN and CDR2 SYDVKM come from the germline V gene. V was trimmed by 3 bases and J by 10 bases, leaving 9 bases between them. This CDR3 spans 11 amino acids. This CDR3 reads CASSLKGVYTF. CDR3 DNA sequence: TGTGCCAGCAGTTTGAAGGGGGTCTACACCTTC.

This clonotype was counted only a few times. This chain uses TRBV6-5 with TRBJ1-2; 9 nucleotides line up with TRBD1. This CDR3 has 17 amino acids. J lost 4 bases, V lost 2 bases, and 11 bases had no gene match. Germline CDR1 MNHEY, CDR2 SVGAGI. The CDR3 sequence: CASSYITGGIGSYGYTF. The CDR3 bases are TGTGCCAGCAGTTACATCACAGGGGGCATCGGGAGCTATGGCTACACCTTC.

V gene TRBV5-1 combines with J gene TRBJ1-2; 9 bases line up with TRBD1. V was clipped by 3 bases and J by 4 bases; unmatched bases: 7. Germline assignment: CDR1 SGHRS and CDR2 YFSETQ. The CDR3 is 15 residues long. The CDR3 DNA is TGCGCCAGCAGCTCCCGTCCGGGACAGGGCTATGGCTACACCTTC. Amino acid sequence: CASSSRPGQGYGYTF.

This clonotype was seen only a few times. The chain couples TRBV2 to TRBJ2-1, with TRBD2 matching 11 bases. The CDR3 consists of 14 residues. V trimming: 6 bases; J trimming: 7 bases; junction bases outside the gene matches: 5. The germline CDR1 and CDR2 sequences are SNHLY and FYNNEI. CDR3 bases: TGTGCCAGCAGAACCGGGACTAGCGGTAATGAGCAGTTCTTC. Protein sequence: CASRTGTSGNEQFF.

This chain links TRBV6-1 with TRBJ2-1; TRBD2 matches at 12 bases. Germline values: CDR1 MNHNS, CDR2 SASEGT. This CDR3 comprises 16 residues. V dropped 4 bases and J dropped 9; count of bases not matched to a gene: 10. CDR3 sequence (DNA): TGTGCCAGCAGTGTTCTAGCGGGAGGGGGGCGAGGTGAGCAGTTCTTC. This translates into CASSVLAGGGRGEQFF.

This clonotype was seen more than once but under ten times. The rearrangement uses TRBV15 and TRBJ2-5; tentative D call: TRBD2 (5 bases). Germline V gives CDR1 LNHNV, CDR2 YYDKDF (reference sequence). This CDR3 is built from 13 residues. Trimming stripped 6 bases from V and 5 bases from J, with 13 bases between. CDR3 sequence (DNA): TGTGCCACCAGGGGATCGGGGTGGGAGACCCAGTACTTC. It codes for CATRGSGWETQYF.

This clonotype was seen a single time. As DNA, the CDR3 is TGTGCCAGCAGCCGTAGACTAGCGGGGGAATCTAGCACAGATACGCAGTATTTT. This codes for CASSRRLAGESSTDTQYF. The chain has TRBV3-1 and TRBJ2-3, with 12 bases lining up with TRBD2. The CDR3 sequence is 18 residues long. The germline gives CDR1 LGHDT, CDR2 YNNKEL (reference sequence). After removal of 4 bases from V and 0 bases from J, the junction contained 8 bases not matched to a gene.

J is TRBJ2-7 and V is TRBV2, with 11 bases aligning to TRBD2. Trimming cost V 6 bases and J 12 bases; bases outside gene matches: 13. The CDR3 sequence is 14 residues long. Germline values: CDR1 SNHLY, CDR2 FYNNEI. CDR3 protein: CASSVGTSGETRYF. The CDR3 region has the DNA TGTGCCAGCAGCGTGGGGACTAGCGGAGAGACCCGGTACTTC.

The sample holds a few counts of this clonotype. The chain has TRBV7-6 and TRBJ1-2, with TRBD1 matching 7 bases. J lost 3 bases, V lost 4 bases, and 14 bases had no gene match. The CDR3 has 17 amino acids. Per the germline V gene, CDR1 is SGHVS and CDR2 is FNYEAQ. Here the CDR3 reads CASSSTSNTGADYGYTF. In DNA, the CDR3 is TGTGCCAGCAGCTCCACGTCCAATACAGGGGCCGACTATGGCTACACCTTC.

The gene calls are TRBV20-1 and TRBJ2-1; 9 nucleotides align to TRBD2. Germline assignment: CDR1 DFQATT and CDR2 SNEGSKA (reference sequence). After removal of 0 bases from V and 6 bases from J, the junction contained 12 bases not matched to a gene. The CDR3 contains 17 residues. The DNA of the CDR3 is TGCAGTGCTAGAGATCTGGCGGGAGGGCCAACCTGCAATGAGCAGTTCTTC. This translates into CSARDLAGGPTCNEQFF.

The chain links TRBV20-1 to TRBJ2-2; the D call may be TRBD1 or TRBD2 (5 bases each). V was clipped by 2 bases and J by 7 bases, with 20 bases between them. Germline CDR1 is DFQATT and CDR2 is SNEGSKA (reference sequence). The CDR3 runs to 16 residues. CDR3 coding DNA: TGCAGTGCTAGATCGGTCCGGGACCACGAGGGCGGGGAGCTGTTTTTT. Its translation is CSARSVRDHEGGELFF.

This clonotype has a single count. The V call is TRBV28, the J call TRBJ2-4; 9 nucleotides agree with TRBD1. The end of the DNA fits TRBJ2-7 better, so the J call may be wrong. Germline lookup yields CDR1 MDHEN and CDR2 SYDVKM. This CDR3 comprises 14 residues. CDR3 bases: TGTGCCAGCGGTAAACAGGGGGCATCCTACGAGCAGTACTTC. Protein: CASGKQGASYEQYF.

As to this clonotype: With a much larger clone just one base away, this may be a read error. This chain joins TRBV4-1 and TRBJ2-5; possibly TRBD1 for D (5 bases). There are 16 residues in the CDR3. V was pared by 1 base and J by 5 bases, with 17 bases between. Looked up from germline, CDR1 is MGHRA and CDR2 is YSYEKL. The DNA of the CDR3 is TGCGCCAGCAGCCAAGTTGGGGCAGCCCGGTTCGAGACCCAGTACTTC. Encoded protein: CASSQVGAARFETQYF.

Only a few counts were recorded for this clonotype. V gene TRBV10-3 combines with J gene TRBJ2-2; 9 bases are shared with TRBD1. CDR1 and CDR2 from the germline V gene are ENHRY and SYGVKD. Unmatched junction bases numbered 3, after V lost 3 bases and J lost 4 bases. The CDR3 loop spans 15 amino acids. The CDR3 sequence: CAISESTGGTGELFF. Written as DNA, the CDR3 is TGTGCCATCAGTGAATCGACAGGGGGCACCGGGGAGCTGTTTTTT.